Below, 6 T cell receptor beta chains from the same sample are listed, as sequenced in a study of cytomegalovirus exposure and HLA in healthy donors. 60 Vbeta and 13 Jbeta primers were used in PCR. TCRdb keeps only in-frame clones here, not all; method: immunoSEQ multiplex PCR. This table holds approximately 110,000 clones. The source material was PBMCs. These receptors were taken from a man between 18 and 35 years old in good health and CMV-seronegative.

The chain links TRBV4-1 to TRBJ1-2; 7 bases map to TRBD1. Germline V lookup: CDR1 MGHRA, CDR2 YSYEKL. The J segment lost 0 bases and the V segment lost 0 bases, leaving 4 bases of the junction unmatched. The CDR3 loop spans 16 amino acids. In DNA form, the CDR3 reads TGCGCCAGCAGCCAAGAAGGTACAGGGGCTAACTATGGCTACACCTTC. Its protein product is CASSQEGTGANYGYTF.

The CDR3 DNA is TGTGCCAGTAGTATCGGAGGGGGGGACTACCAGTACTTC. Protein sequence: CASSIGGGDYQYF. The gene calls are TRBV19 and TRBJ2-5; possible D gene TRBD2, 7 bases. The CDR3 has 13 amino acids. Deletions cut 3 bases from V and 10 bases from J, with 15 bases between. Germline-derived CDR1 and CDR2 are LNHDA and SQIVND (reference sequence).

The chain uses TRBV10-1 and TRBJ2-7; TRBD1 matches at 8 bases. The V and J ends lost 2 bases and 1 base, in that order; junction bases with no gene match: 4. Looked up from germline, CDR1 is WNHNN and CDR2 is SYGVQD (reference sequence). The CDR3 is 15 amino acids. The CDR3 is CASSEGTGESYEQYF. Here the CDR3 DNA reads TGCGCCAGCAGTGAGGGGACAGGTGAGTCCTACGAGCAGTACTTC.

This sequence joins TRBV5-1 and TRBJ2-7; D might be TRBD1 (6 bases). The CDR3 is 14 residues long. Trimming took 2 bases from V and 2 from J, leaving 11 bases between them. The germline gives CDR1 SGHRS, CDR2 YFSETQ. The CDR3 region is CASSFRTGPYEQYF. CDR3 DNA sequence: TGCGCCAGCAGCTTTAGAACAGGGCCCTACGAGCAGTACTTC.

This chain links TRBV28 with TRBJ2-7, with TRBD2 as a possible D gene (6 bases). The V gene lost 0 bases and the J gene lost 3 bases, with 9 bases spanning the gap. The germline gives CDR1 MDHEN, CDR2 SYDVKM. The CDR3 has 14 residues. The DNA for the CDR3 is TGTGCCAGCAGTTTATGCGGGGGAGGCTACGAGCAGTACTTC. Encoded protein: CASSLCGGGYEQYF.

This chain joins TRBV4-1 and TRBJ1-2, with D unresolved. The CDR3 is 17 residues long. V was shortened by 0 bases and J by 3 bases, with 17 bases between the two germline ends. From germline, CDR1 is MGHRA and CDR2 YSYEKL. In DNA form, the CDR3 reads TGCGCCAGCAGCCAAGATGAGTTCCACCGGAGGGACTATGGCTACACCTTC. Its translation is CASSQDEFHRRDYGYTF.